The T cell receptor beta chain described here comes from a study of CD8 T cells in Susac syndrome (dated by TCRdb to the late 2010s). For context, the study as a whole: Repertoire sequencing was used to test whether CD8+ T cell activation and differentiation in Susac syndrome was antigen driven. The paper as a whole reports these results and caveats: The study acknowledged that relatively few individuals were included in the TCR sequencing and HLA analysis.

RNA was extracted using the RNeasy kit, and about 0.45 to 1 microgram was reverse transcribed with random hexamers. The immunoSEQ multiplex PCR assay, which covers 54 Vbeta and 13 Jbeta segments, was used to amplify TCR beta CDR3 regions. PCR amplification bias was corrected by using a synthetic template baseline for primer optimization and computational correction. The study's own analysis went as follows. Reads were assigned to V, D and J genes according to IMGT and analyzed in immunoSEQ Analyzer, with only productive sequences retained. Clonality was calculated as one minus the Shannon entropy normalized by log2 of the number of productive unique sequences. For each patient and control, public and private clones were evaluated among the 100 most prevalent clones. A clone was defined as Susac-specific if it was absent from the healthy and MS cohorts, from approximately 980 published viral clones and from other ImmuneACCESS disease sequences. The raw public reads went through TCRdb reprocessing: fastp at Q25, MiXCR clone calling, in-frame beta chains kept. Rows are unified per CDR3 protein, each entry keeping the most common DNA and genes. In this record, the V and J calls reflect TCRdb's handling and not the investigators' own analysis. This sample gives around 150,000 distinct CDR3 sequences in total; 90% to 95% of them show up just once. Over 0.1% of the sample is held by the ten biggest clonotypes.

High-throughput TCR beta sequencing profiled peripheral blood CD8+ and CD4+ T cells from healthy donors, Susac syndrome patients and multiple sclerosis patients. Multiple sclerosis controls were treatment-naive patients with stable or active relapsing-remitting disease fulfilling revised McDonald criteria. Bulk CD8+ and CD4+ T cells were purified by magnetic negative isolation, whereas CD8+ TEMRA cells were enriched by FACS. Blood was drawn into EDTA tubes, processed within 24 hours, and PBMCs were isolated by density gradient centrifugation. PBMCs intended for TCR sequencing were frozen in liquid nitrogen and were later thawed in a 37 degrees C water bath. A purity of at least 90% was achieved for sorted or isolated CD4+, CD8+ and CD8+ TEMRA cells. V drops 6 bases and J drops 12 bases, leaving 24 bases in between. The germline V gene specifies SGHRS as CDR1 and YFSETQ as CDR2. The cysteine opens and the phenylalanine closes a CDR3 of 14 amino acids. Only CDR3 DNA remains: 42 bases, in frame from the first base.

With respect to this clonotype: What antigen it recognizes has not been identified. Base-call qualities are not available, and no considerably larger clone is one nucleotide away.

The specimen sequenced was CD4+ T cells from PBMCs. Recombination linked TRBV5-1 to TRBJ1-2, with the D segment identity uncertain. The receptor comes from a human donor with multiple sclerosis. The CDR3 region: CASTDGTLRSDHTF. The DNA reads TGCGCCAGCACTGATGGCACTCTTCGATCGGATCACACCTTC.